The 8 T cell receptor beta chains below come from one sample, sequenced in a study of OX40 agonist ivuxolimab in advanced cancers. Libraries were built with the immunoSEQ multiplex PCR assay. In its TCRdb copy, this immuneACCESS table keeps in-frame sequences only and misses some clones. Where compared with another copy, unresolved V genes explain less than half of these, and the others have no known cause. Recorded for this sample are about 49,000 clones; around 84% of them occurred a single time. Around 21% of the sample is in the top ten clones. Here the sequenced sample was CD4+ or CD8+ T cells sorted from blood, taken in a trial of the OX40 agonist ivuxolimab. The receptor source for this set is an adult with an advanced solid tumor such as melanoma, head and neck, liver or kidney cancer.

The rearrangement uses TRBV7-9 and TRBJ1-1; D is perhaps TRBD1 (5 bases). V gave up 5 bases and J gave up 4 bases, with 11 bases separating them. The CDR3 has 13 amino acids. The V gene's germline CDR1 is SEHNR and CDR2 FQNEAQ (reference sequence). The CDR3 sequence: CASSTREITEAFF. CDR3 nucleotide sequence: TGTGCCAGCAGCACCAGGGAGATCACTGAAGCTTTCTTT.

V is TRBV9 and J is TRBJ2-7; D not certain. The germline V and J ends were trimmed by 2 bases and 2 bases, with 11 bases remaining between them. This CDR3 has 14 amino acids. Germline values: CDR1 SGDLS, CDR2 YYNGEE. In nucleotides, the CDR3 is TGTGCCAGCAGCGTTAGATTGGATCCCTACGAGCAGTACTTC. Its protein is CASSVRLDPYEQYF.

As DNA, the CDR3 is TGTGCCAGCAGCTTAGGAAACTCTTTAAGCTCCTACGAGCAGTACGTC. Protein product: CASSLGNSLSSYEQYV. The chain has TRBV7-8 and TRBJ2-7; D ambiguous. The CDR3 loop spans 16 amino acids. The V gene's germline CDR1 is SGHVS and CDR2 FQNEAQ. The ends were cut back, 1 base at V and 0 bases at J, with 13 bases in the middle.

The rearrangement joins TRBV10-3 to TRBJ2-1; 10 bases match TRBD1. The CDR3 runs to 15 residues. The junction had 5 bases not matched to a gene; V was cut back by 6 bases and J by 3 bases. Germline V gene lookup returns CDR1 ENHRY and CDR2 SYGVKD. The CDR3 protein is CAISSRDRGYNEQFF. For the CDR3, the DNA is TGTGCCATCAGCTCCCGGGACAGGGGCTACAATGAGCAGTTCTTC.

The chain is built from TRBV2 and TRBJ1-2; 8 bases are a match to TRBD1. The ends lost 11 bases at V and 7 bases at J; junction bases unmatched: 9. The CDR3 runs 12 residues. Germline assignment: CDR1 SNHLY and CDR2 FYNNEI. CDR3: CAAQGQGRGYTF. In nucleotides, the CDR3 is TGTGCCGCACAAGGACAGGGTCGTGGCTACACCTTC.

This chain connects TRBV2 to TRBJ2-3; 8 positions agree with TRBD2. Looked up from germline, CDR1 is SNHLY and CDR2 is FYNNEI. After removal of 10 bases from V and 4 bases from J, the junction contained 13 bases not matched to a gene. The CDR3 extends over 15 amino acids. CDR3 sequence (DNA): TGTGCCATTCTGAGGGGGACTAGTCTCTCAGATACGCAGTATTTT. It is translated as CAILRGTSLSDTQYF.

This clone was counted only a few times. CDR3 nucleotide sequence: TGCGCCAGCAGTGCCCAATGGGCTAGCGGGGGGGCGTGGAACATTCAGTACTTC. Translating it yields CASSAQWASGGAWNIQYF. This chain links TRBV10-2 with TRBJ2-4; TRBD2 agrees at 12 bases. Germline V lookup: CDR1 WSHSY, CDR2 SAAADI. V gave up 4 bases and J gave up 7 bases; unmatched junction bases: 14. The CDR3 has 18 amino acids.

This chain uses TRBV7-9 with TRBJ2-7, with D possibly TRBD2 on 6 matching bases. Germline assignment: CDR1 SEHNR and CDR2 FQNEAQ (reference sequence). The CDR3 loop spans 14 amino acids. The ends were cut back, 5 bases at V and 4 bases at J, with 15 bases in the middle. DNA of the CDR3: TGTGCCAGCAGCCCCATTGCGGGGATGTACGAGCAGTACGTC. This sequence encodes CASSPIAGMYEQYV.